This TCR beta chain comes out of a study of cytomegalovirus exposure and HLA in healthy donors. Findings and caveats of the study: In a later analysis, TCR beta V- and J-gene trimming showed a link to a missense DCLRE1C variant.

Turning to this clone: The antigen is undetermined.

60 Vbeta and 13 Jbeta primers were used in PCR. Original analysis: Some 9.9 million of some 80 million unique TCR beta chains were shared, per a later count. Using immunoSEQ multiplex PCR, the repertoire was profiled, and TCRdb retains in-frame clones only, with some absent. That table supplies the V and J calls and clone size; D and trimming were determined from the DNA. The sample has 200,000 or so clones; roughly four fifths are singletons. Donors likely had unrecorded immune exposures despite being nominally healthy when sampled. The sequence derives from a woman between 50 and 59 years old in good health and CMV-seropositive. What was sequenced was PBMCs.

This CDR3 reads CASSPQPTGDYGYTF. In DNA form, the CDR3 reads TGCGCCAGCAGCCCTCAGCCGACAGGGGACTATGGCTACACCTTC. This chain uses TRBV5-1 with TRBJ1-2; TRBD1 aligns across 8 bases. V gave up 4 bases and J gave up 3 bases; unmatched junction bases: 8. The CDR3 contains 15 residues. Germline CDR1 SGHRS, CDR2 YFSETQ.